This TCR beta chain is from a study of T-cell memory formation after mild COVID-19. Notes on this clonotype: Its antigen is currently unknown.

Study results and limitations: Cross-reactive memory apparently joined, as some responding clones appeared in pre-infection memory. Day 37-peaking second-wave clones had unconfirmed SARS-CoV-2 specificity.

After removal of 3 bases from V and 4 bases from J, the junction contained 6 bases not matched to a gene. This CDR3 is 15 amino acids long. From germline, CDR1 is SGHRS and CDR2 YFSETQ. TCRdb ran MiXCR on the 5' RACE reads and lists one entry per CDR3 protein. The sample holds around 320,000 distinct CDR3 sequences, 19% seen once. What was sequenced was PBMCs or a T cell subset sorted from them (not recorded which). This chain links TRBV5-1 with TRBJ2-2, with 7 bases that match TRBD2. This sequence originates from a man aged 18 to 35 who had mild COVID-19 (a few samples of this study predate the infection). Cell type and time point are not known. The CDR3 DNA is TGCGCCAGCAGCTCCCGAGCGGGGATCACCGGGGAGCTGTTTTTT. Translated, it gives CASSSRAGITGELFF.